Given below is one T cell receptor beta chain in context. A read error may produce the germline difference seen at one junction end. This sample is drawn from a study of tumor and adjacent non-tumor tissue in lung cancer. TCRbeta libraries were built with three rounds of nested PCR, modified from ARM-PCR. TCRdb re-called the multiplex PCR reads with MiXCR, one entry per CDR3 protein. In the table there are 200,000 to 250,000 distinct CDR3 sequences, around 70% of which are singletons. This sample's RNA came from whole unsorted tissue. The sequence came from a man aged 60 to 75 with non-small cell lung cancer. The sample taken for sequencing was lung tumor tissue.

The CDR3: CAGSQARDSNGNQPQHF. DNA for the CDR3: TGTGCCGGCAGTCAGGCGAGGGACAGTAATGGCAATCAGCCCCAGCATTTT. The V and J genes are TRBV4-2 and TRBJ1-5; 7 positions match TRBD1. This CDR3 is built from 17 residues. The germline gives CDR1 LGHNA, CDR2 YNFKEQ.